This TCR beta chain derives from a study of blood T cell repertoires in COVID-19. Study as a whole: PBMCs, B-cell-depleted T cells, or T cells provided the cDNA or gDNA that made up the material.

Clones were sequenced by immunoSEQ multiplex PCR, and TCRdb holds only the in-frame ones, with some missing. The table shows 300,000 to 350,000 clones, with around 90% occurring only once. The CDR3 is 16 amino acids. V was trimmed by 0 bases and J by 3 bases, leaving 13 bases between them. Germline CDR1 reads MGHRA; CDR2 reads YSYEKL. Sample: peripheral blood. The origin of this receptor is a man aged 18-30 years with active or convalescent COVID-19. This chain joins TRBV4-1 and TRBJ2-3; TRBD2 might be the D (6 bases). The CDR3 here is CASSQDPLGGTDTQYF. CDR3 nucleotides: TGCGCCAGCAGCCAAGACCCCCTCGGGGGAACAGATACGCAGTATTTT.